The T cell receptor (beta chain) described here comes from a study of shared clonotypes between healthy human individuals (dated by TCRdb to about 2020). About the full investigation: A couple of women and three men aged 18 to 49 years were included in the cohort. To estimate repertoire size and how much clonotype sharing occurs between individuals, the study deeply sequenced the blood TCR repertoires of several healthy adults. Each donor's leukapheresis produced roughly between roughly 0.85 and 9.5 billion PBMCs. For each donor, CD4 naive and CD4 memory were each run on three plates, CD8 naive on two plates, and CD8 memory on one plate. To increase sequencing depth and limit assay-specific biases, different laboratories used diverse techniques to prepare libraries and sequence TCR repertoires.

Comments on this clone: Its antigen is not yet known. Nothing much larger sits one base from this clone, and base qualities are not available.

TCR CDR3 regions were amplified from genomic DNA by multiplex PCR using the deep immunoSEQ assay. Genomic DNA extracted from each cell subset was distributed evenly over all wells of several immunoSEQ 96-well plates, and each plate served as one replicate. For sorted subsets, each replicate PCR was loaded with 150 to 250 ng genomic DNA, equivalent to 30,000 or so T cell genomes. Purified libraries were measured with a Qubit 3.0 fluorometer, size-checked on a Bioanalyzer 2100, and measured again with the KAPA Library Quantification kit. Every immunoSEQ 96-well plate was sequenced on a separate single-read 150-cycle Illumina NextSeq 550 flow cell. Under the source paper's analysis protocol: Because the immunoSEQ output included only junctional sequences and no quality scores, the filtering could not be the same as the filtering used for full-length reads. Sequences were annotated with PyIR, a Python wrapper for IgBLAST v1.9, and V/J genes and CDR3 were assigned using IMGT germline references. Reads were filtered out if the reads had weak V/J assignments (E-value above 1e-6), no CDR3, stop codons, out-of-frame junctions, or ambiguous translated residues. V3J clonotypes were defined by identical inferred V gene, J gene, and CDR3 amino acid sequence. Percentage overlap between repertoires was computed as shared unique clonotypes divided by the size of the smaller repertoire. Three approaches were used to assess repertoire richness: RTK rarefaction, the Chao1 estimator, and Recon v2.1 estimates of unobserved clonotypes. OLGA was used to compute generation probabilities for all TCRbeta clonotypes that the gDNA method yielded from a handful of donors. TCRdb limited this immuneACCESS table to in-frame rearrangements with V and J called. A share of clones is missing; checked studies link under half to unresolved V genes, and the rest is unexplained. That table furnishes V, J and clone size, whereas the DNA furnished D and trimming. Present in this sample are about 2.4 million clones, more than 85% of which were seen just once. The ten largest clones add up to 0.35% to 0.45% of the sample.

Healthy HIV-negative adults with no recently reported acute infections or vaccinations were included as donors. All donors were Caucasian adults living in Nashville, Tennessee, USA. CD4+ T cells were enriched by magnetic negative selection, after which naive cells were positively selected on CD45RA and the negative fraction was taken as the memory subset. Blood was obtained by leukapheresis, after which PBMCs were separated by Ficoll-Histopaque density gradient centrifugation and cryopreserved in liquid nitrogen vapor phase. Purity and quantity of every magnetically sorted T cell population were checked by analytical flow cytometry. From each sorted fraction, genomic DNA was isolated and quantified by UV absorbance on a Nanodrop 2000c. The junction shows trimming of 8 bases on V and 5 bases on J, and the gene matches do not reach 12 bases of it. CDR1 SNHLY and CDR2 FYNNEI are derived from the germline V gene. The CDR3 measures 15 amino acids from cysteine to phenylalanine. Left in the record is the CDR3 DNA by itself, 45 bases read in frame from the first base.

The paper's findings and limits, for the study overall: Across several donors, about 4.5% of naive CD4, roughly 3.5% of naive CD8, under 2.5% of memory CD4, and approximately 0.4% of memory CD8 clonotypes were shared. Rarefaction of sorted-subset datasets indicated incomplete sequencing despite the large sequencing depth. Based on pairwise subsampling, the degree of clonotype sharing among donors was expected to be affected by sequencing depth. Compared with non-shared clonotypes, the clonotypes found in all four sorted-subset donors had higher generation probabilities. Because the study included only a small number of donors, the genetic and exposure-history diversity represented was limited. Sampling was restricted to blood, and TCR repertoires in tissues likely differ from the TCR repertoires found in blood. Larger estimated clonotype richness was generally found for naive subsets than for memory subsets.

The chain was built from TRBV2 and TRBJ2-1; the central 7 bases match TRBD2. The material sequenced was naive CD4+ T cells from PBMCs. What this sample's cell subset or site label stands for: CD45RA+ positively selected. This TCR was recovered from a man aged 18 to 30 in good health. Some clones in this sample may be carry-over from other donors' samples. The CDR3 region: CASRVGTTLNNEQFF. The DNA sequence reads TGTGCCAGCCGAGTCGGGACTACGCTGAACAATGAGCAGTTCTTC. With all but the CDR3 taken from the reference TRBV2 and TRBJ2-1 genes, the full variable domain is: EPEVTQTPSHQVTQMGQEVILRCVPISNHLYFYWYRQILGQKVEFLVSFYNNEISEKSEIFDDQFSVERPDGSNFTLKIRSTKLEDSAMYFCASRVGTTLNNEQFFGPGTRLTVL.